This TCR beta chain emerged from a study of blood T cell repertoires in COVID-19 (dated by TCRdb to 2020 to 2021). Broadly, across the study: Samples covering the acute and convalescent phases of COVID-19 were provided by collaborators in the United States, Italy and Spain. Where available, HLA class I and class II types were obtained from metadata supplied by the sample provider rather than from assay-based typing. A de-identified subject ID, COVID-19 status, age in years and sex were almost always included in the sample metadata. The prospective study material was composed of cDNA or gDNA derived from T cells, B-cell-depleted T cells, or PBMCs. Subjects who had been exposed to COVID-19, were actively infected with it, or had recovered from it provided the deeply sampled blood TCRbeta repertoires that made up the dataset. The repertoires were released in a freely available public database meant as a resource for research on the immune response to SARS-CoV-2. The samples were drawn from the first 160 participants of the ongoing ImmuneRACE study and from some 1,300 subjects provided by 6 global collaborators.

As for this clone: Its recognized antigen is unknown. No per-base quality is available; no much larger clone lies one base away.

The immunoSEQ Assay, a bias-controlled multiplex PCR, was used to amplify TCRbeta CDR3 regions from genomic DNA. Under the source paper's analysis protocol: The number of nucleated cells in each sample was estimated from the amplification of reference gene primers within the assay. To quantify the absolute abundance of each unique TCRbeta CDR3 rearrangement, sequence reads were collapsed and filtered. For each sample, productive Simpson clonality was calculated by taking the square root of Simpson's diversity index across productive rearrangements. Imported from immuneACCESS, the table was reduced by TCRdb to in-frame sequences with V and J called. These copies leave out some clones; in studies compared against another copy, an unresolved V gene accounts for under half, and the cause of the remainder is not known. V, J and clone size reflect that table, while D and trimming were determined from the DNA. The sample data list 200,000 to 250,000 clones, and 80% of these were observed just once. The ten largest make up more than 10% of the sample.

The investigation overall reported the following: Clinical and demographic metadata were provided uncurated, with the amount varying by source and participant.

In the germline V gene (reference sequence), CDR1 corresponds to MNHNY and CDR2 to SVGAGI. The CDR3 numbers 16 residues from cysteine through phenylalanine. Kept here is only the CDR3 DNA, which spans 48 bases and is read in frame from base 1. V sheds 4 bases and J sheds 2 bases, leaving 17 bases between their ends. Whole blood was collected in K2EDTA tubes by collaborating institutions according to the institutions' own protocols. For TCRbeta analysis, collaborators shipped samples in one of three forms: frozen whole blood, isolated PBMCs, or DNA extracted from either of those sample types. The V gene is TRBV6-6 and the J gene is TRBJ1-2, with an unclear D gene assignment. This TCR derives from a human donor in a cohort sampled during active COVID-19. The sequenced material came from peripheral blood. The nucleotide sequence reads TGTGCCAGCAGTTCCCCAAAGCGTACCCTGAACTATGGCTACACCTTC. Its amino acids are CASSSPKRTLNYGYTF.